This paragraph covers one T cell receptor (beta chain) sequence. Its antigen is still unknown. The data were obtained in a study of graft-versus-host responses after intestinal transplantation. Study summary: Isolated intestinal, liver-intestinal, or multivisceral transplants had been given to the recipients.

From germline, CDR1 is SNHLY and CDR2 FYNNEI. V lost 7 bases, J lost 1 base, and 8 bases stayed unmatched. This CDR3 has 15 amino acids. The protocol was immunoSEQ multiplex PCR, while the TCRdb copy is restricted to in-frame clones and leaves out a portion. The table includes around 110,000 clones, 90% detected once. Study-wide results and limits: Some patients had graft-donor T cell macrochimerism, and their allografts showed high graft-versus-host to host-versus-graft clonal ratios.

Specimen: unstimulated CD4+ T cells sorted from spleen or lymph node cells, collected before intestinal transplant. The rearrangement joins TRBV2 to TRBJ1-1; 8 bases are a match to TRBD1. The clonotype originates from a human donor who received an intestinal transplant. Here the CDR3 DNA reads TGTGCCAGCACGAGGGAGACAGGGGCGAACACTGAAGCTTTCTTT. It translates to CASTRETGANTEAFF. The full variable domain, rest sourced from reference TRBV2 and TRBJ1-1, is EPEVTQTPSHQVTQMGQEVILRCVPISNHLYFYWYRQILGQKVEFLVSFYNNEISEKSEIFDDQFSVERPDGSNFTLKIRSTKLEDSAMYFCASTRETGANTEAFFGQGTRLTVV.